This T cell receptor (beta chain) appears in the sequencing data of a study of shared clonotypes between healthy human individuals. Germline V gene sequence: CDR1 MNHNS, CDR2 SASEGT. V lost 7 bases and J 8 bases, leaving 17 bases between the germline ends. The CDR3 contains 13 residues. Profiling relied on immunoSEQ multiplex PCR, and the TCRdb table lists in-frame clones only, not all of them. The sample contains about 1 million clones, around 75% of which appear only once. The chain employs TRBV6-1 and TRBJ1-2, with D possibly being TRBD1 (6 bases). Material for sequencing was memory CD4+ T cells sorted from blood. This sample's subset: CD45RA-negative fraction. This sequence was found in a man aged 18 to 29 in good health. CDR3: CASTIRRQDGYTF. CDR3 DNA sequence: TGTGCCAGCACTATCAGACGACAGGACGGCTACACCTTC.